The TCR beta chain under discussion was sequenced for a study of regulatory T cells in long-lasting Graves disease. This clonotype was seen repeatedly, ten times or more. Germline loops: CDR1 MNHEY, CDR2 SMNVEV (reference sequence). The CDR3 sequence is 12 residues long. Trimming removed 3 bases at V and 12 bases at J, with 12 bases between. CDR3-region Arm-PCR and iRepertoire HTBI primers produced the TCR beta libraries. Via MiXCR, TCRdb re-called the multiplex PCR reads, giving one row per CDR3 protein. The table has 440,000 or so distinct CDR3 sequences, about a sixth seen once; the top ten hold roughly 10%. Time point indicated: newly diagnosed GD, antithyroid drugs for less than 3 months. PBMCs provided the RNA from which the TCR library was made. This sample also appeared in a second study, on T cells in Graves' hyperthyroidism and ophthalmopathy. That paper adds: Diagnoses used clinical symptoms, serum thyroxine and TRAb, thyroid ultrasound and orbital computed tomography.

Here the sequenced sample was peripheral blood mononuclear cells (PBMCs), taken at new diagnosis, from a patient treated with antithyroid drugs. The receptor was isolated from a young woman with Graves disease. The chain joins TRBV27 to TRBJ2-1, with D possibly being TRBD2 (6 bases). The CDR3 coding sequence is TGTGCCAGCAGTTTGACGGGAGACGGGCAGTTCTTC. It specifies CASSLTGDGQFF.